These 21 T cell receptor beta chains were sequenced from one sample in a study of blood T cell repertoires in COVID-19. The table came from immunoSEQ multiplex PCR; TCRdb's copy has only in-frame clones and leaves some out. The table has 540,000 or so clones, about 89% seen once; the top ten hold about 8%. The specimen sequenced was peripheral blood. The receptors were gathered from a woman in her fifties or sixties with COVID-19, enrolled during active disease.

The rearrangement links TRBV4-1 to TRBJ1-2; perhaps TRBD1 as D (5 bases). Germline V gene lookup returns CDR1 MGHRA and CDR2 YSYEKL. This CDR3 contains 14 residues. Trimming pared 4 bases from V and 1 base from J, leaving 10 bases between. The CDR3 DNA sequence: TGCGCCAGCAGCCCGCGGGGGATTAACTATGGCTACACCTTC. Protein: CASSPRGINYGYTF.

CDR3 amino acids: CASSSLQGPYGYTF. CDR3 in DNA: TGCGCCAGCAGCTCCTTACAGGGACCCTATGGCTACACCTTC. V usage is TRBV5-1 and J usage is TRBJ1-2, with a tentative D call TRBD1 (6 bases). This CDR3 region has 14 residues. CDR1 and CDR2 from the germline V gene are SGHRS and YFSETQ. V lost 3 bases, J lost 4 bases, and 13 bases lay in between.

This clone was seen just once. For the CDR3, the DNA is TGTGCCAGCAGTTACGTAGATAGTGTCTCCTACGAGCAGTACTTC. Translating it yields CASSYVDSVSYEQYF. V is TRBV6-5 and J is TRBJ2-7, with D hard to call. Trimming shortened V by 2 bases and J by 0 bases, and 11 bases separated the two germline ends. CDR1 and CDR2 from the germline V gene are MNHEY and SVGAGI. The CDR3 loop spans 15 amino acids.

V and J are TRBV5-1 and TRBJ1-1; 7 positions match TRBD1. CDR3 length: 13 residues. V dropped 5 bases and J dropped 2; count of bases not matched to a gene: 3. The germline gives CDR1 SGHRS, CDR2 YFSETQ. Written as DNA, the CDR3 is TGCGCCAGCAGGGGACAGACTAACACTGAAGCTTTCTTT. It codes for CASRGQTNTEAFF. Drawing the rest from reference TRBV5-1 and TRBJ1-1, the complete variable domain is KAGVTQTPRYLIKTRGQQVTLSCSPISGHRSVSWYQQTPGQGLQFLFEYFSETQRNKGNFPGRFSGRQFSNSRSEMNVSTLELGDSALYLCASRGQTNTEAFFGQGTRLTVV.

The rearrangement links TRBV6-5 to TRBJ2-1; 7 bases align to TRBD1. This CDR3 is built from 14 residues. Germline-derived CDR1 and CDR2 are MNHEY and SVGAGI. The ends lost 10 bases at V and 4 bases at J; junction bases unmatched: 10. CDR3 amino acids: CATLGGGLYNEQFF. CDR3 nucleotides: TGTGCCACCCTAGGGGGCGGCCTATACAATGAGCAGTTCTTC.

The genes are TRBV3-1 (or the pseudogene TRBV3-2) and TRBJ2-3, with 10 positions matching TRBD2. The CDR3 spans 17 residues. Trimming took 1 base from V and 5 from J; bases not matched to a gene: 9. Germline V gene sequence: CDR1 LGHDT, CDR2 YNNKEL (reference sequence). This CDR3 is CASSQVPSGGAGDTQYF. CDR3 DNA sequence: TGTGCCAGCAGCCAAGTTCCTAGCGGGGGAGCCGGAGATACGCAGTATTTT.

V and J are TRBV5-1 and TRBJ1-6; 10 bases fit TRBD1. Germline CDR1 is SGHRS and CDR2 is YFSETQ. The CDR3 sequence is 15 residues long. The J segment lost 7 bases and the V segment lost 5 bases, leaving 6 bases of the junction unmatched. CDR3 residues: CASRLTGGLNSPLHF. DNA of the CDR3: TGCGCCAGCAGGTTGACAGGGGGCTTAAATTCACCCCTCCACTTT.

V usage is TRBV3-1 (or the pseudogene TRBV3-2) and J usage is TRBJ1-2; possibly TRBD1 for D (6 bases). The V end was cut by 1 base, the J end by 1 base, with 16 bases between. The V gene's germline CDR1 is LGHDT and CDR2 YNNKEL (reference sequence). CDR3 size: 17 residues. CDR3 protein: CASSQVIGTLSNYGYTF. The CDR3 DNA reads TGTGCCAGCAGCCAAGTAATCGGGACACTAAGTAACTATGGCTACACCTTC.

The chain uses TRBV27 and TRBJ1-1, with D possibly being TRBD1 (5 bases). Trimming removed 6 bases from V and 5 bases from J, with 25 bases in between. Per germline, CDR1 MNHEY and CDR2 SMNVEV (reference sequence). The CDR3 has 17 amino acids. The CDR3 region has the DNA TGTGCCAGCAGCTCGCCCACATCAACAGGTGGCAGGACTGAAGCTTTCTTT. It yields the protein CASSSPTSTGGRTEAFF.

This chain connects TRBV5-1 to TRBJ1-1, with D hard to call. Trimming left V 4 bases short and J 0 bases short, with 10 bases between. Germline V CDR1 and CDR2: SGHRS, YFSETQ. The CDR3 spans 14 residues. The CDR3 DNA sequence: TGCGCCAGCAGCCAAACACACATGAACACTGAAGCTTTCTTT. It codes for CASSQTHMNTEAFF. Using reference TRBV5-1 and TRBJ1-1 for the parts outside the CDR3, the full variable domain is KAGVTQTPRYLIKTRGQQVTLSCSPISGHRSVSWYQQTPGQGLQFLFEYFSETQRNKGNFPGRFSGRQFSNSRSEMNVSTLELGDSALYLCASSQTHMNTEAFFGQGTRLTVV.

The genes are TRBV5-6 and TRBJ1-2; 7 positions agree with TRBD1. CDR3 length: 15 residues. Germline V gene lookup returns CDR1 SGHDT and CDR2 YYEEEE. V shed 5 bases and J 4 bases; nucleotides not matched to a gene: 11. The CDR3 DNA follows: TGTGCCAGCAGGTTTCAGAGACAGGGAGGCTATGGCTACACCTTC. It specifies CASRFQRQGGYGYTF.

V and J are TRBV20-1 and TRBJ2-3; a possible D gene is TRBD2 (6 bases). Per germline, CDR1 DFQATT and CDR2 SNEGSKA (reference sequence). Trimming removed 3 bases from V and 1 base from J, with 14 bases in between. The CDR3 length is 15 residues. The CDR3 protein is CSASERVSGTDTQYF. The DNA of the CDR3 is TGCAGTGCTAGTGAGCGGGTCTCGGGCACAGATACGCAGTATTTT.

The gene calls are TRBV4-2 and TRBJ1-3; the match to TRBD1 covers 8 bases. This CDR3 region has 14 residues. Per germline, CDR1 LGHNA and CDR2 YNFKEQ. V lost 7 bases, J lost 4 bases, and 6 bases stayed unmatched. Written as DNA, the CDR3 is TGTGCCAGCACCCCGGACAGGGTAGGAAACACCATATATTTT. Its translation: CASTPDRVGNTIYF.

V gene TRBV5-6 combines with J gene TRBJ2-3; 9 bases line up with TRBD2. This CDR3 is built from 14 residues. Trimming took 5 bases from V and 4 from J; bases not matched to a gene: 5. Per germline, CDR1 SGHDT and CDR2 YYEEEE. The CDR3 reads CASSASGGPDTQYF. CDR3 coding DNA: TGTGCCAGCAGTGCCAGCGGGGGGCCAGATACGCAGTATTTT. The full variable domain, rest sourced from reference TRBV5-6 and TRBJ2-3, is DAGVTQSPTHLIKTRGQQVTLRCSPKSGHDTVSWYQQALGQGPQFIFQYYEEEERQRGNFPDRFSGHQFPNYSSELNVNALLLGDSALYLCASSASGGPDTQYFGPGTRLTVL.

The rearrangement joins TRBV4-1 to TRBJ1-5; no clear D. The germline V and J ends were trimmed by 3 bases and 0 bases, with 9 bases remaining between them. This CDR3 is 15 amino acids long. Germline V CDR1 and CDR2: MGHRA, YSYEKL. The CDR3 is CASSQSSYSNQPQHF. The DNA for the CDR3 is TGCGCCAGCAGCCAGAGCTCGTATAGCAATCAGCCCCAGCATTTT.

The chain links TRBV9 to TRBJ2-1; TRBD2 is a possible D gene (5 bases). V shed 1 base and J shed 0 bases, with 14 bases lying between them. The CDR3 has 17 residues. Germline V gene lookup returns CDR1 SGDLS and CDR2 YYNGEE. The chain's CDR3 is CASSVRLAPSSYNEQFF. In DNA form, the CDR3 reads TGTGCCAGCAGCGTAAGGCTAGCTCCCAGCTCCTACAATGAGCAGTTCTTC.

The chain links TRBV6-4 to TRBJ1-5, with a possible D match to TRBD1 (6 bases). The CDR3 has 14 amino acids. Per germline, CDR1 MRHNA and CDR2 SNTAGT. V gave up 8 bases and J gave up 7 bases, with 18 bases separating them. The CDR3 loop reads CASSPGRGTQPQHF. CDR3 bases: TGTGCCAGCTCCCCGGGCAGGGGCACCCAGCCCCAGCATTTT.

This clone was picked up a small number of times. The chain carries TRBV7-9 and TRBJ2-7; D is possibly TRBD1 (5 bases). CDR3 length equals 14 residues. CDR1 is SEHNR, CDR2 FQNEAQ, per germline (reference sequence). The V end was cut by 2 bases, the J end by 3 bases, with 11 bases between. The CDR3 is CASSLQGKVYEQYF. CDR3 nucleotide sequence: TGTGCCAGCAGCTTACAGGGTAAAGTCTACGAGCAGTACTTC.

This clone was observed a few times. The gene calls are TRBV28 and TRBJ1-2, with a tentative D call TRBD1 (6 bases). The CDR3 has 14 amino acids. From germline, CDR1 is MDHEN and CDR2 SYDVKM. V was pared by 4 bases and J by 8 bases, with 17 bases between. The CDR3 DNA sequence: TGTGCCAGCAGTTCCCCTCCGGGAGGGGGGGGCTACACCTTC. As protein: CASSSPPGGGGYTF.

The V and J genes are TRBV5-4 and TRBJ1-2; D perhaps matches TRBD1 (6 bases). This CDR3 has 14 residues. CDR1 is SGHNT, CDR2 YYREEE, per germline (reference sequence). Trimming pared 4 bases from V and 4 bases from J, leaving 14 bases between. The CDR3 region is CASSRRDTSYGYTF. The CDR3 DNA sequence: TGTGCCAGCAGCCGCCGGGACACTAGCTATGGCTACACCTTC.

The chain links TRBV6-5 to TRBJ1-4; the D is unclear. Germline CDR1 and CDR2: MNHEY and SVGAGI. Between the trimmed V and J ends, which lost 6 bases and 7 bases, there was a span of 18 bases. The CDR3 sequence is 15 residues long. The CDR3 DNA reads TGTGCCAGCAGGACCGCGAGGGTAATAGTTGAAAAACTGTTTTTT. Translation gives CASRTARVIVEKLFF.